A single sample is the source of the 18 T cell receptor beta chains below, sequenced in a study of blood T cell repertoires in COVID-19. The method was immunoSEQ multiplex PCR; TCRdb's version includes in-frame clones alone and lacks a portion of them. This table holds about 71,000 clones, 70% to 85% found once. The sequencing sample was made of peripheral blood. The source is a man between 65 and 85 years old with acute or convalescent COVID-19.

This chain links TRBV3-1 (or the pseudogene TRBV3-2) with TRBJ2-3; no clear D. Germline V gene lookup returns CDR1 LGHDT and CDR2 YNNKEL (reference sequence). V was clipped by 1 base and J by 7 bases, with 12 bases between them. The CDR3 length is 14 residues. The CDR3 coding sequence is TGTGCCAGCAGCCAAGGTCGCGGCATGAATACGCAGTATTTT. It yields the protein CASSQGRGMNTQYF.

The gene calls are TRBV6-4 and TRBJ1-1; 10 bases fit TRBD1. CDR1 MRHNA and CDR2 SNTAGT come from the germline V gene. V trimming: 4 bases; J trimming: 5 bases; junction bases outside the gene matches: 7. The CDR3 covers 15 residues. CDR3 amino acids: CASSATGTGVTEAFF. In DNA form, the CDR3 reads TGTGCCAGCAGTGCCACCGGGACAGGGGTTACTGAAGCTTTCTTT.

The chain combines TRBV5-4 with TRBJ1-1, with unresolved D. In germline, CDR1 is SGHNT, CDR2 YYREEE (reference sequence). Trimming stripped 3 bases from V and 0 bases from J, with 3 bases between. This CDR3 is built from 12 residues. CDR3 coding DNA: TGTGCCAGCAGCTCAATGAACACTGAAGCTTTCTTT. Protein sequence: CASSSMNTEAFF.

The CDR3 here is CASSPDRGYEQYF. CDR3 in DNA: TGTGCCAGCAGCCCCGATAGGGGCTACGAGCAGTACTTC. V and J are TRBV7-3 and TRBJ2-7; possibly TRBD1 for D (5 bases). Per germline, CDR1 SGHTA and CDR2 FQGTGA. The germline V and J ends were trimmed by 5 bases and 3 bases, with 11 bases remaining between them. There are 13 residues in the CDR3.

CDR3 amino acids: CSVVATGGRGYTF. The CDR3 DNA is TGCAGCGTTGTAGCGACGGGGGGTCGTGGCTACACCTTC. The rearrangement uses TRBV29-1 and TRBJ1-2; tentative D call: TRBD1 (5 bases). CDR3 length equals 13 residues. V lost 4 bases and J 7 bases, leaving 16 bases between the germline ends. Germline CDR1 is SQVTM and CDR2 is ANQGSEA.

The genes are TRBV5-6 and TRBJ1-3; 8 nucleotides line up with TRBD1. The V segment lost 0 bases and the J segment 2 bases; nucleotides outside the gene matches: 4. This CDR3 has 16 amino acids. The germline V gene encodes CDR1 SGHDT and CDR2 YYEEEE. The CDR3 spells CASSLVSTGAGNTIYF. Written as DNA, the CDR3 is TGTGCCAGCAGCTTGGTTTCGACAGGGGCTGGAAACACCATATATTTT.

The V gene is TRBV6-6, the J gene TRBJ1-5; weak D call: TRBD1 (6 bases). Trimming took off 5 bases at V and 0 bases at J, with 11 bases between the two ends. The germline V gene encodes CDR1 MNHNY and CDR2 SVGAGI (reference sequence). This CDR3 region has 15 residues. In DNA, the CDR3 is TGTGCCAGCAGTAAGCAGGGGTATAGCAATCAGCCCCAGCATTTT. It translates to CASSKQGYSNQPQHF.

This sequence joins TRBV7-9 and TRBJ1-1, with a tentative D call TRBD1 (6 bases). The V gene's germline CDR1 is SEHNR and CDR2 FQNEAQ (reference sequence). The CDR3 extends over 15 amino acids. V gave up 5 bases and J gave up 1 base, with 14 bases separating them. In DNA form, the CDR3 reads TGTGCCAGCAGCCTGATTACAGGGCCGAACACTGAAGCTTTCTTT. Translating it yields CASSLITGPNTEAFF.

CDR3 sequence reads: CASSPGQGRVGSPLHF. In DNA, the CDR3 is TGTGCCAGCAGCCCCGGGCAGGGCAGGGTCGGATCACCCCTCCACTTT. This chain links TRBV5-6 with TRBJ1-6, with a possible D match to TRBD1 (5 bases). The CDR3 covers 16 residues. V was shortened by 4 bases and J by 10 bases, with 21 bases between the two germline ends. Per germline, CDR1 SGHDT and CDR2 YYEEEE.

The chain couples TRBV15 to TRBJ1-2; a weak D match, TRBD1 (6 bases). The V and J ends lost 0 bases and 6 bases respectively, with 14 bases between them. This CDR3 has 15 amino acids. CDR1 is LNHNV and CDR2 is YYDKDF in the germline V gene (reference sequence). The CDR3 DNA follows: TGTGCCACCAGCAGAGAGCGACAGGCTTATGATGGCTACACCTTC. Encoded protein: CATSRERQAYDGYTF.

The chain joins TRBV11-2 to TRBJ1-1; 7 bases line up with TRBD1. The trim removed 5 bases at V and 4 bases at J, leaving 1 base unmatched. In germline, CDR1 is SGHAT, CDR2 FQNNGV. This CDR3 comprises 12 residues. The CDR3 protein is CASSRQGTEAFF. CDR3 sequence (DNA): TGTGCCAGCAGCCGACAGGGCACTGAAGCTTTCTTT.

This chain links TRBV18 with TRBJ2-5, with D possibly TRBD2 on 5 matching bases. This CDR3 has 14 amino acids. Trimming shortened V by 0 bases and J by 5 bases, and 10 bases separated the two germline ends. Germline CDR1 is KGHSH and CDR2 is LQKENI. The CDR3 here is CASSPPGLQETQYF. CDR3 coding DNA: TGTGCCAGCTCACCACCTGGACTTCAGGAGACCCAGTACTTC.

The CDR3: CASSLDGGGRGPDTQYF. DNA for the CDR3: TGTGCCAGCAGCTTGGATGGCGGCGGGAGGGGGCCAGATACGCAGTATTTT. This sequence joins TRBV5-4 and TRBJ2-3; 9 nucleotides align to TRBD2. The V gene's germline CDR1 is SGHNT and CDR2 YYREEE (reference sequence). This CDR3 spans 17 amino acids. V was clipped by 0 bases and J by 4 bases; unmatched bases: 9.

V usage is TRBV27 and J usage is TRBJ2-7; 9 nucleotides agree with TRBD1. This CDR3 is built from 16 residues. V was clipped by 5 bases and J by 3 bases; unmatched bases: 11. Germline V gene sequence: CDR1 MNHEY, CDR2 SMNVEV (reference sequence). The DNA of the CDR3 is TGTGCCAGCAGTCGGAGCACAGGGGGCCCCTTCTACGAGCAGTACTTC. It yields the protein CASSRSTGGPFYEQYF.

The chain's CDR3 is CASSSAGGRNQPQHF. As DNA, the CDR3 is TGTGCCAGCAGCTCAGCGGGGGGGCGCAATCAGCCCCAGCATTTT. J is TRBJ1-5 and V is TRBV7-8; tentatively, D is TRBD1 (6 bases). Germline lookup yields CDR1 SGHVS and CDR2 FQNEAQ. The CDR3 spans 15 residues. The V gene lost 4 bases and the J gene lost 2 bases, with 12 bases spanning the gap. The full variable domain, rest sourced from reference TRBV7-8 and TRBJ1-5, is GAGVSQSPRYKVAKRGQDVALRCDPISGHVSLFWYQQALGQGPEFLTYFQNEAQLDKSGLPSDRFFAERPEGSVSTLKIQRTQQEDSAVYLCASSSAGGRNQPQHFGDGTRLSIL.

The genes are TRBV29-1 and TRBJ1-1; 12 nucleotides line up with TRBD1. J gave up 5 bases and V 6 bases, and 13 bases lay outside the gene matches. Germline V gene sequence: CDR1 SQVTM, CDR2 ANQGSEA. The CDR3 is 16 amino acids. CDR3: CSVTRGTGGAETEAFF. Written as DNA, the CDR3 is TGCAGCGTCACAAGGGGGACAGGGGGCGCCGAAACTGAAGCTTTCTTT.

The chain combines TRBV28 with TRBJ2-5, with D maybe TRBD2 (6 bases). Germline values: CDR1 MDHEN, CDR2 SYDVKM. Trimming removed 2 bases from V and 6 bases from J, with 13 bases in between. The CDR3 contains 14 residues. DNA for the CDR3: TGTGCCAGCAGTTTAGCCGGGAGTGGGAAGACCCAGTACTTC. This translates into CASSLAGSGKTQYF.

The chain recombines TRBV6-5 with TRBJ2-7; weak D call: TRBD1 (6 bases). The CDR3 contains 14 residues. CDR1 MNHEY and CDR2 SVGAGI come from the germline V gene. V gave up 0 bases and J gave up 3 bases, with 9 bases separating them. CDR3 sequence (DNA): TGTGCCAGCAGTTACTCGACCAGGGGCTACGAGCAGTACTTC. Its translation: CASSYSTRGYEQYF.